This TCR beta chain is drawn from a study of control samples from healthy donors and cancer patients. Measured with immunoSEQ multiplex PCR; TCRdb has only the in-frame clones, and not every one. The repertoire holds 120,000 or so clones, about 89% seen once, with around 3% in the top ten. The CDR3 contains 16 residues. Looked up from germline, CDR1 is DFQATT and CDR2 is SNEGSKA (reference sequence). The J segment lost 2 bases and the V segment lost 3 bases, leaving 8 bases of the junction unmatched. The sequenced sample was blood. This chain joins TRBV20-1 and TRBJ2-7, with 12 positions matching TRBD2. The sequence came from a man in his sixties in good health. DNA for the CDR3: TGCAGTGCTAGTTCGGCTAGCGGGGGGGCCGCCTACGAGCAGTACTTC. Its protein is CSASSASGGAAYEQYF.